The present T cell receptor (beta chain) was sequenced within a study of CD8 T cells in Susac syndrome (dated by TCRdb to about 2019). Describing the broader study: Among the sequenced Susac syndrome patients, six had clinically active disease and roughly eight were in clinical remission. At blood withdrawal, Susac syndrome patients were either therapy-naive, taking corticosteroids (in some cases with IVIg as well), or taking IVIg alone. Whether CD8+ T cell activation and differentiation in Susac syndrome was antigen driven was tested using repertoire sequencing. The paper's findings and limits, for the study overall: The number of individuals in the TCR sequencing and HLA analysis was recognized as being relatively small. In the CD4+ T cell repertoire of Susac syndrome patients, clonal expansion was not detected.

High-throughput TCR beta sequencing profiled peripheral blood CD8+ and CD4+ T cells from healthy donors, Susac syndrome patients and multiple sclerosis patients. Susac syndrome patients met recently defined diagnostic criteria for definite or probable disease. Bulk CD8+ and CD4+ T cells were purified by magnetic negative isolation, whereas CD8+ TEMRA cells were enriched by FACS. Blood was drawn into EDTA tubes, processed within 24 hours, and PBMCs were isolated by density gradient centrifugation. PBMCs intended for TCR sequencing were cryopreserved in liquid nitrogen and thawed later in a water bath at 37 degrees C. A purity of at least 90% was achieved for sorted or isolated CD4+, CD8+ and CD8+ TEMRA cells. V ends up 5 bases short and J 6 bases short, with an unmatched junction base count of 10. The CDR3 numbers 15 residues from cysteine through phenylalanine. Just CDR3 DNA is preserved here, 45 bases in frame from base 1. The germline V gene provides CDR1 SGHAT and CDR2 FQNNGV.

In the case of this clonotype: Its antigen is not yet known. It has no much larger one-base neighbor in the sample; base qualities were not kept.

RNA was extracted using the RNeasy kit, and roughly 0.5 to 1 microgram was reverse transcribed with random hexamers. The immunoSEQ multiplex PCR assay, covering 54 Vbeta and 13 Jbeta segments, was used to amplify TCR beta CDR3 regions. PCR amplification bias was corrected using a synthetic template baseline for primer optimization and computational correction. Regarding the original processing steps: Reads were annotated to V, D and J genes per IMGT and analyzed with immunoSEQ Analyzer, keeping only productive sequences. To calculate clonality, Shannon entropy was normalized by log2 of the number of productive unique sequences and then subtracted from one. For each patient and control, public and private clones were evaluated within the 100 most prevalent clones. A clone was defined as Susac-specific if it was absent from the healthy and MS cohorts, from some 980 published viral clones and from other ImmuneACCESS disease sequences. TCRdb took the public reads, trimmed them with fastp at Q25, ran MiXCR for clone calling and kept in-frame beta chains. Each entry is one CDR3 protein sequence, shown with its most common DNA and genes. These V and J calls rely on TCRdb rather than the paper's analysis. Within this sample are 150,000 to 190,000 distinct CDR3 sequences, with approximately 96% of them counted one time only. The leading ten clones occupy 0.16% of the sample.

The sequence was collected from a human donor with Susac syndrome. The V and J genes are TRBV11-2 and TRBJ2-3, and TRBD2 aligns with 8 junction nucleotides. The sequenced sample consisted of CD4+ T cells from PBMCs. The nucleotide sequence reads TGTGCCAGCAGCCTAATTCGCGGGGGGCCTGATACGCAGTATTTT. It encodes CASSLIRGGPDTQYF.